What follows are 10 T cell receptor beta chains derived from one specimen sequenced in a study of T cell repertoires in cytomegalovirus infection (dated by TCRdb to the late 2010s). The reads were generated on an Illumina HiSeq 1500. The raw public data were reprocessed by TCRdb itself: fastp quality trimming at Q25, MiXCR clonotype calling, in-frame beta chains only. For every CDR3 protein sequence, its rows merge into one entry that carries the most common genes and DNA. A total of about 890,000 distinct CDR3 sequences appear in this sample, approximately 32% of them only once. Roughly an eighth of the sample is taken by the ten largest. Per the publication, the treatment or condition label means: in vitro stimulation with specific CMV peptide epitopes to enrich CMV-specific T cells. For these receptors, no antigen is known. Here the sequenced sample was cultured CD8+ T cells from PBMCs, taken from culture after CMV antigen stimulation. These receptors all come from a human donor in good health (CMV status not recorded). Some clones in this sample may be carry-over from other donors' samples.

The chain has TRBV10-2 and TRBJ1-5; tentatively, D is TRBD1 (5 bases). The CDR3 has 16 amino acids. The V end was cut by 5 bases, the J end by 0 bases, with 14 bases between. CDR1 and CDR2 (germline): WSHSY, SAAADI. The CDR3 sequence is CASSFGAYFSNQPQHF. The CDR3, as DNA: TGCGCCAGCAGTTTTGGGGCGTACTTTAGCAATCAGCCCCAGCATTTT.

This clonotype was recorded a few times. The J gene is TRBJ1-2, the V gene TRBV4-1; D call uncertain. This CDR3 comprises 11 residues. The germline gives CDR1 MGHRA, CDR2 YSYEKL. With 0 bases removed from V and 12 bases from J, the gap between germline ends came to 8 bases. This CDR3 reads CASSQDKENTF. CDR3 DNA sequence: TGCGCCAGCAGCCAAGATAAAGAAAACACCTTC.

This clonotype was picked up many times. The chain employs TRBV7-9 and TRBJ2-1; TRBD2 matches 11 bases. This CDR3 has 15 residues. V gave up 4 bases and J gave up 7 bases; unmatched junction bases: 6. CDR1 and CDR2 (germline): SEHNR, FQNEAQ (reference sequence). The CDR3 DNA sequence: TGTGCCAGCAGCTATAGCGGGGGGGAATGGAATGAGCAGTTCTTC. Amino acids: CASSYSGGEWNEQFF.

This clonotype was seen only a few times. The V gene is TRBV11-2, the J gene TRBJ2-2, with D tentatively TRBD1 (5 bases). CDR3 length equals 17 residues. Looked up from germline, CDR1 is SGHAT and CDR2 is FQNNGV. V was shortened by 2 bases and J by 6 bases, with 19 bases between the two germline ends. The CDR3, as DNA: TGTGCCAGCAGCTTATTCCCAGAAGGGGCTCGTGCCGGGGAGCTGTTTTTT. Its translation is CASSLFPEGARAGELFF. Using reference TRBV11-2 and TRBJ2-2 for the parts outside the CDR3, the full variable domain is EAGVAQSPRYKIIEKRQSVAFWCNPISGHATLYWYQQILGQGPKLLIQFQNNGVVDDSQLPKDRFSAERLKGVDSTLKIQPAKLEDSAVYLCASSLFPEGARAGELFFGEGSRLTVL.

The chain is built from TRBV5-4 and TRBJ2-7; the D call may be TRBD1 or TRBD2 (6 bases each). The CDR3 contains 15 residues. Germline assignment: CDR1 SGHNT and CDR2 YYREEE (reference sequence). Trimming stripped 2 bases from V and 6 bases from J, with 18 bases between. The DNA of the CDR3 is TGTGCCAGCAGCTTTTCGGGGGCCCTCTTGAGCGAGCAGTACTTC. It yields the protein CASSFSGALLSEQYF.

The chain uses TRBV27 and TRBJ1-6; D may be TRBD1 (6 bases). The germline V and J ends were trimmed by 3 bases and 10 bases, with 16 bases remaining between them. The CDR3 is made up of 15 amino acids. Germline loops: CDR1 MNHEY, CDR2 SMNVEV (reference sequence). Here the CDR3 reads CASSLRGDALSPLHF. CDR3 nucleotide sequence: TGTGCCAGCAGTTTGAGGGGGGACGCGTTGTCACCCCTCCACTTT.

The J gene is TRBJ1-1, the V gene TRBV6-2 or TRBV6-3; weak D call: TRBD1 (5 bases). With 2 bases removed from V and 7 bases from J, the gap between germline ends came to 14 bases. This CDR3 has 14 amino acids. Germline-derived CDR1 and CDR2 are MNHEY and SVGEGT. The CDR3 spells CASSYISRVIEAFF. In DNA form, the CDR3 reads TGTGCCAGCAGTTACATATCCAGGGTGATTGAAGCTTTCTTT.

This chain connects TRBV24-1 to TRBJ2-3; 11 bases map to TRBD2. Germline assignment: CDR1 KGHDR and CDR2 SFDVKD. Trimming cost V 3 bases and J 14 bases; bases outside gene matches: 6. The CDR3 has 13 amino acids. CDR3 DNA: TGTGCCACCAGTGATCCGGGACTAGCGGCGCTGTATTTT. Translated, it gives CATSDPGLAALYF.

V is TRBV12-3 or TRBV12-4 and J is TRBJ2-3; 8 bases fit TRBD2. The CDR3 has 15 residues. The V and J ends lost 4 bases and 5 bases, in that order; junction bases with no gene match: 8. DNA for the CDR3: TGTGCCAGCAGTTGGGGCGGGGGGTTCCAAGATACGCAGTATTTT. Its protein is CASSWGGGFQDTQYF.

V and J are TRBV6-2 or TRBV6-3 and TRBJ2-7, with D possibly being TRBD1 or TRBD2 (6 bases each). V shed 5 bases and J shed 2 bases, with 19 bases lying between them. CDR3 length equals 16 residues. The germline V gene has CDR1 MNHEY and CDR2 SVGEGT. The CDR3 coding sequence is TGTGCCAGCAGTCCCGTGTCTCGGGGGCGGCCCTACGAGCAGTACGTC. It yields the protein CASSPVSRGRPYEQYV.